This T cell receptor beta chain was observed in a study of T cell responses to AZD1222 COVID-19 vaccine. Study-level background: Investigators merged groups given second doses at roughly 4 or roughly 12 weeks. Whole-study findings and limits: White British donors predominated, females outnumbered males, and clonal diversity was possibly underestimated. The breadth and depth of Spike-specific TCRs increased once two AZD1222 doses had been given. Reportedly, nearly half the spike-specific TCRs target unmutated variant regions.

The CDR3 covers 19 residues. Between the trimmed V and J ends, which lost 4 bases and 0 bases, there was a span of 21 bases. The germline V gene has CDR1 LGHDT and CDR2 YNNKEL (reference sequence). This clone was seen only once. Its antigen remains unidentified. The table came from immunoSEQ multiplex PCR; TCRdb's copy has only in-frame clones and leaves some out. The sample includes 150,000 to 200,000 clones, roughly 92% of them seen just once. Sequencing was performed on peripheral blood, taken on day 0 of AZD1222 vaccination. The V call is TRBV3-1 (or the pseudogene TRBV3-2), the J call TRBJ2-2; D ambiguous. This receptor was taken from an adult in good health. The DNA of the CDR3 is TGTGCCAGCAGCCTCTCGGTGTGGGCGCGAGACTCGAACACCGGGGAGCTGTTTTTT. Protein sequence: CASSLSVWARDSNTGELFF.